The 16 T cell receptor beta chains reported below all come from one sample, sequenced in a study of T cell repertoires in cytomegalovirus infection. In TCRdb, the reads were re-called with MiXCR into one record per CDR3 protein. The data contain fewer than 350,000 distinct CDR3 sequences, 9% to 9.5% of them singletons. Sequenced input: PBMCs. The receptors stem from a human donor in good health (CMV status not recorded). Some clones in this sample may be carry-over from other donors' samples.

The chain joins TRBV9 to TRBJ2-1; 14 bases fit TRBD2. The junction had 2 bases not matched to a gene; V was cut back by 2 bases and J by 7 bases. Germline V lookup: CDR1 SGDLS, CDR2 YYNGEE. The CDR3 loop spans 15 amino acids. Written as DNA, the CDR3 is TGTGCCAGCAGCGTTGGGACTAGCGGGAGAAATGAGCAGTTCTTC. Translating gives CASSVGTSGRNEQFF. Variable domain in full (rest from reference TRBV9 and TRBJ2-1): DSGVTQTPKHLITATGQRVTLRCSPRSGDLSVYWYQQSLDQGLQFLIQYYNGEERAKGNILERFSAQQFPDLHSELNLSSLELGDSALYFCASSVGTSGRNEQFFGPGTRLTVL.

V is TRBV29-1 and J is TRBJ1-1, with TRBD1 matching 9 bases. Trimming removed 6 bases from V and 5 bases from J; junction bases left unmatched: 7. There are 13 residues in the CDR3. The germline V gene has CDR1 SQVTM and CDR2 ANQGSEA. DNA for the CDR3: TGCAGCGTACAGGGGGCGAGGAGGACTGAAGCTTTCTTT. This codes for CSVQGARRTEAFF.

This clonotype was observed a few times. The rearrangement joins TRBV19 to TRBJ2-1; 15 bases match TRBD2. The V gene end was trimmed by 8 bases and the J gene end by 9 bases; junction bases not matched to a gene: 8. Germline V CDR1 and CDR2: LNHDA, SQIVND (reference sequence). The CDR3 runs 15 residues. CDR3 sequence (DNA): TGTGCCAGTGGAGGACTAGCGGGGGGGCCCGGTGAGCAGTTCTTC. Translating it yields CASGGLAGGPGEQFF.

V gene TRBV2 combines with J gene TRBJ2-5, with 11 bases fitting TRBD2. Germline V gene sequence: CDR1 SNHLY, CDR2 FYNNEI. The CDR3 spans 15 residues. The J segment lost 4 bases and the V segment lost 6 bases, leaving 7 bases of the junction unmatched. In DNA, the CDR3 is TGTGCCAGCAGAAGGACTAGCGGGCGCCTAGAGACCCAGTACTTC. As protein: CASRRTSGRLETQYF.

This clonotype was detected only a few times. The rearrangement uses TRBV10-3 and TRBJ1-5, with 9 bases identical to TRBD1. The germline gives CDR1 ENHRY, CDR2 SYGVKD. The CDR3 is 13 residues long. V dropped 10 bases and J dropped 1; count of bases not matched to a gene: 2. The CDR3 loop reads CASGQGSNQPQHF. DNA of the CDR3: TGTGCCAGCGGACAGGGGAGCAATCAGCCCCAGCATTTT.

The chain combines TRBV28 with TRBJ2-1; D call uncertain. Germline CDR1 and CDR2: MDHEN and SYDVKM. The CDR3 has 15 residues. V was cut by 10 bases and J by 5 bases, with 21 bases left in between. CDR3 sequence reads: CATLESGEGNNEQFF. CDR3 bases: TGTGCCACCCTGGAGAGTGGGGAAGGGAACAATGAGCAGTTCTTC.

This clonotype was found once. The chain is built from TRBV3-1 and TRBJ2-1; unclear D gene. Germline values: CDR1 LGHDT, CDR2 YNNKEL (reference sequence). This CDR3 spans 15 amino acids. Trimming left V 2 bases short and J 4 bases short, with 12 bases between. The CDR3 DNA is TGTGCCAGCAGCCAAAACAACAGCCCTTACAATGAGCAGTTCTTC. Amino acid sequence: CASSQNNSPYNEQFF.

This clonotype was observed a handful of times. J is TRBJ2-3 and V is TRBV7-6; D is uncertain. Germline V CDR1 and CDR2: SGHVS, FNYEAQ. The CDR3 is 15 residues long. Trimming cost V 5 bases and J 2 bases, with 14 bases left between them. The CDR3 DNA reads TGTGCCAGCAGCACCTCGGATAGCCCCACAGATACGCAGTATTTT. Its protein product is CASSTSDSPTDTQYF. Looking up the rest from reference TRBV7-6 and TRBJ2-3 gives the full variable domain: GAGVSQSPRYKVTKRGQDVALRCDPISGHVSLYWYRQALGQGPEFLTYFNYEAQQDKSGLPNDRFSAERPEGSISTLTIQRTEQRDSAMYRCASSTSDSPTDTQYFGPGTRLTVL.

This clonotype has just a few counts. The V and J genes are TRBV19 and TRBJ2-7; D unresolved. V lost 4 bases and J lost 5, with 15 bases in between. Germline CDR1 reads LNHDA; CDR2 reads SQIVND (reference sequence). This CDR3 region has 14 residues. In nucleotides, the CDR3 is TGTGCCAGTAGTACCAGTCCAACAGTGGACGAGCAGTACTTC. It specifies CASSTSPTVDEQYF.

In this sample, this clonotype turned up many times. The chain couples TRBV7-2 to TRBJ1-5; D is unclear. The CDR3 has 15 amino acids. CDR1 and CDR2 (germline): SGHTA, FQGNSA. Trimming took off 0 bases at V and 5 bases at J, with 11 bases between the two ends. CDR3 loop: CASSLARGLHQPQHF. Written as DNA, the CDR3 is TGTGCCAGCAGCTTAGCCCGTGGCCTCCATCAGCCCCAGCATTTT.

This clonotype was counted a few times. V gene TRBV6-2 or TRBV6-3 combines with J gene TRBJ2-1, with unresolved D. This CDR3 is built from 11 residues. Trimming shortened V by 5 bases and J by 8 bases, and 7 bases separated the two germline ends. Looked up from germline, CDR1 is MNHEY and CDR2 is SVGEGT. CDR3 in amino acids: CASSEQDEQFF. The DNA for the CDR3 is TGTGCCAGCAGTGAGCAGGATGAGCAGTTCTTC.

In its sample, this clonotype was seen a few times. The chain employs TRBV6-1 and TRBJ2-5; D perhaps matches TRBD2 (6 bases). This CDR3 is 15 amino acids long. Trimming removed 6 bases at V and 2 bases at J, with 16 bases between. CDR1 is MNHNS, CDR2 SASEGT, per germline. The CDR3 loop is CASSSGTFQQETQYF. DNA for the CDR3: TGTGCCAGCAGCTCCGGGACTTTCCAACAAGAGACCCAGTACTTC.

The chain combines TRBV19 with TRBJ1-1; tentatively, D is TRBD1 (5 bases). Germline loops: CDR1 LNHDA, CDR2 SQIVND (reference sequence). The V end was cut by 9 bases, the J end by 3 bases, with 14 bases between. This CDR3 is built from 13 residues. The CDR3 loop reads CASLAGRDTEAFF. The CDR3 DNA is TGTGCCAGCCTAGCAGGGAGGGACACTGAAGCTTTCTTT.

This clonotype appeared many times. This chain connects TRBV27 to TRBJ1-4; the D gene is possibly TRBD1 (5 bases). V was pared by 5 bases and J by 8 bases, with 18 bases between. From germline, CDR1 is MNHEY and CDR2 SMNVEV (reference sequence). This CDR3 has 15 amino acids. The CDR3 region has the DNA TGTGCCAGCAGTCCTAACGGGGGTAGGGCGGAAAAACTGTTTTTT. This translates into CASSPNGGRAEKLFF.

CDR3 DNA sequence: TGTGCCAGCAGTCCCCAGGTAGCGGGCCTCCAAGAGACCCAGTACTTC. This codes for CASSPQVAGLQETQYF. The rearrangement joins TRBV28 to TRBJ2-5; TRBD2 matches 7 bases. The length of the CDR3 is 16 residues. CDR1 MDHEN and CDR2 SYDVKM come from the germline V gene. The V and J ends lost 5 bases and 1 base, in that order; junction bases with no gene match: 10.

This clonotype came up a few times. The J gene is TRBJ2-5, the V gene TRBV12-3 or TRBV12-4, with D uncertain. V lost 1 base and J 1 base, leaving 7 bases between the germline ends. This CDR3 is 14 amino acids long. CDR3 sequence: CASSLGPRQETQYF. The DNA for the CDR3 is TGTGCCAGCAGTTTAGGTCCCCGCCAAGAGACCCAGTACTTC.